This note documents a single T cell receptor beta chain sequence. There is no known antigen for this receptor. Nothing much larger sits one base from this clone, and base qualities are not available. The sample is drawn from a study of T-cell reconstitution after alpha-beta-depleted transplantation in children listed by TCRdb under 2016. General notes on the study: Using TCR repertoire profiling, the study quantitatively followed how T-cell immune reconstitution unfolded in children after TCRalphabeta/CD19-depleted allogeneic hematopoietic cell transplantation. Study-wide conclusions, independent of this receptor: Over subsequent months, a decline in hyperexpanded clone frequencies was noted, and after one year, T-cell counts and TCRbeta diversity were mostly ascribed to newly produced T cells. In some patients, high TCRbeta diversity at day 60 was attributed to recipient T cells and intrathymic progenitors that had survived conditioning. The apparently early recovery of alphabetaT-cell counts about two months after transplant reportedly depended on only several hundred rapidly expanded clones that came from non-depleted graft cells.

Including the terminal cysteine and phenylalanine, the CDR3 comprises 15 residues. Just the 45-base CDR3 DNA is kept, in frame starting at base 1. V is pruned by 6 bases and J by 0 bases, leaving 4 bases of the junction without a gene match. Looking up the germline V gene yields CDR1 SNHLY and CDR2 FYNNEI. The treatment or condition label corresponds to: allogeneic hematopoietic cell transplantation with graft depleted of TCRalphabeta T cells and CD19 B cells. Transplant recipients were children who received TCRalphabeta/CD19-depleted allogeneic hematopoietic cell grafts. The library was generated by PCR. The reads were generated on an Illumina HiSeq 2500. To normalize quantification of the TCRbeta repertoire, the TCR libraries were built with molecular barcoding that relied on unique molecular identifiers. Using fastp trimming at Q25 and MiXCR clonotype assembly, TCRdb reanalyzed the public sequencing data and kept in-frame beta chains. Each entry is one CDR3 protein sequence, shown with its most common DNA and genes. The sample profile shows 70,000 to 95,000 distinct CDR3 sequences; 15% of them were found once. Clones ranked in the top ten supply about 20% of the sample.

Recombination linked TRBV2 to TRBJ2-2; 7 middle bases align to TRBD2. Specimen: PBMCs, mostly from graft donor cells, collected 180 days after TCRalphabeta/CD19-depleted stem cell transplant. This TCR came from a male patient aged 2 to 10 who had a stem cell transplant for acute lymphoblastic leukemia, so the T cells may come from the graft donor. The DNA sequence follows: TGTGCCAGCAGATGGACTAGAACGAACACCGGGGAGCTGTTTTTT. Translated, this is CASRWTRTNTGELFF.